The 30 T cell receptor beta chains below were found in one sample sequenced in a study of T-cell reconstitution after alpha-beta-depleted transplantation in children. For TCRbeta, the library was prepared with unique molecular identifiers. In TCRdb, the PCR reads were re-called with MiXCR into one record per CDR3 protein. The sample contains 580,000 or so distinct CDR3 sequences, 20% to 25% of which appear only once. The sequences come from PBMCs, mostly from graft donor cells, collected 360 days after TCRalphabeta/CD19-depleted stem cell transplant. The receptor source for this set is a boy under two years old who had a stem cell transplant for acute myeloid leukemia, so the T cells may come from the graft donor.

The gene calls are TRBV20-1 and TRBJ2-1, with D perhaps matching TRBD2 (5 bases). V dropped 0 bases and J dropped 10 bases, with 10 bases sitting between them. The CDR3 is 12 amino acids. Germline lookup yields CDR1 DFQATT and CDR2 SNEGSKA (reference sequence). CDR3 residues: CSARDPSGEQFF. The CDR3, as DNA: TGCAGTGCTAGAGATCCCAGCGGCGAGCAGTTCTTC.

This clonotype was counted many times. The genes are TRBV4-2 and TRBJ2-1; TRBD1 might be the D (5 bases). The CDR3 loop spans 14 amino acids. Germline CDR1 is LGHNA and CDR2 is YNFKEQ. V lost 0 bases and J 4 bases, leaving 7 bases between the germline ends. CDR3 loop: CASSQEGPYNEQFF. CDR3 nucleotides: TGTGCCAGCAGCCAAGAGGGGCCATACAATGAGCAGTTCTTC.

CDR3: CSASGSARGASSSTDTQYF. The DNA of the CDR3 is TGCAGTGCTAGTGGGTCGGCTAGGGGGGCCTCGTCTAGCACAGATACGCAGTATTTT. The V gene is TRBV20-1, the J gene TRBJ2-3, with D perhaps given as TRBD1 or TRBD2 (6 bases each). The CDR3 loop spans 19 amino acids. The V gene's germline CDR1 is DFQATT and CDR2 SNEGSKA (reference sequence). V was pared by 3 bases and J by 0 bases, with 25 bases between.

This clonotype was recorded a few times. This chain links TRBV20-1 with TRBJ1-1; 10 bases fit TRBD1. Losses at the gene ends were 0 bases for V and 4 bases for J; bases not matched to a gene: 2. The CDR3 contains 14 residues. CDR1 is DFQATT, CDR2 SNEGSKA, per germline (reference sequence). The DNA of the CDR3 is TGCAGTGCTAGAGATAGGGACAGGGGCACTGAAGCTTTCTTT. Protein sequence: CSARDRDRGTEAFF.

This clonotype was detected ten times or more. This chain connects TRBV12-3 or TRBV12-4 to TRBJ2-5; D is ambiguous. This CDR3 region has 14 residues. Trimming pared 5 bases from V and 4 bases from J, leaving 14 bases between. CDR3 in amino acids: CASSPNPGRETQYF. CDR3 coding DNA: TGTGCCAGCAGTCCCAACCCAGGAAGAGAGACCCAGTACTTC.

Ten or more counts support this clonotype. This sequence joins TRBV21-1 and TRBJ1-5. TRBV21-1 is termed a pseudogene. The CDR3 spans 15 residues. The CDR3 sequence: CASSKKNSSNQPQHF. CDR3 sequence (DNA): TGTGCCAGCAGCAAAAAAAACAGTAGCAATCAGCCCCAGCATTTT.

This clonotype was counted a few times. In DNA form, the CDR3 reads TGTGCCAGCAGTTGGTCCCTAGCGGGGGAGCAGTACTTC. Its translation is CASSWSLAGEQYF. The V call is TRBV12-3 or TRBV12-4, the J call TRBJ2-7; 9 nucleotides line up with TRBD2. Trimming at V came to 4 bases and at J to 7 bases, leaving 5 bases not matched to a gene. The CDR3 consists of 13 residues.

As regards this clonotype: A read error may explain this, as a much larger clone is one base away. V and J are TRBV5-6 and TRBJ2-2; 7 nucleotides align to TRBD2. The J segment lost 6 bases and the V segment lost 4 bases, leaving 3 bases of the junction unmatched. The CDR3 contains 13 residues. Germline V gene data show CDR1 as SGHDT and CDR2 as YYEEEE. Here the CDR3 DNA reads TGTGCCAGCAGCCCCGCGGGGGCCGGGGAGCTGTTTTTT. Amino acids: CASSPAGAGELFF.

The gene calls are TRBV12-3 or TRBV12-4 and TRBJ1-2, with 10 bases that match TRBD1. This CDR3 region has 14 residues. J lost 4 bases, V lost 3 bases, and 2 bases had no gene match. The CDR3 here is CASSFRQGAYGYTF. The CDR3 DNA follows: TGTGCCAGCAGTTTTCGACAGGGGGCCTATGGCTACACCTTC.

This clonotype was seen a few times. The chain's CDR3 is CASIKGAVYEQYV. The CDR3 nucleotides read TGTGCCAGCATCAAGGGGGCTGTATACGAGCAGTACGTC. The V and J genes are TRBV27 and TRBJ2-7; TRBD1 matches at 7 bases. Germline lookup yields CDR1 MNHEY and CDR2 SMNVEV (reference sequence). J was trimmed by 4 bases and V by 7 bases; bases with no gene match: 7. The CDR3 totals 13 residues.

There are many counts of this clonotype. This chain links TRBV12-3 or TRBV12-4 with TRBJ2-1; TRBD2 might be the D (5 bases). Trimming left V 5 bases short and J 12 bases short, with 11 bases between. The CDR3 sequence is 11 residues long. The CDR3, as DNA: TGTGCCAGCAGTACCCGGGCGGGGCAGTTCTTC. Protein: CASSTRAGQFF.

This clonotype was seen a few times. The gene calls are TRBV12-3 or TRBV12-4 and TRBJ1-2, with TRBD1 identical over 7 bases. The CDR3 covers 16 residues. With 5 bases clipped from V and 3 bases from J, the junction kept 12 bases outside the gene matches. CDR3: CASSRSASTGYYGYTF. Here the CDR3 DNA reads TGTGCCAGCAGTCGATCGGCCTCGACAGGGTACTATGGCTACACCTTC.

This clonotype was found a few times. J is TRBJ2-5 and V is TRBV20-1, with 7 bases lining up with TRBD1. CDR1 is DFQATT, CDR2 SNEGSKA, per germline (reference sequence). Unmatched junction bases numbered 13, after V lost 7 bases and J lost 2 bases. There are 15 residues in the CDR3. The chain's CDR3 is CSGDPGQAPQETQYF. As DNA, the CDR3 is TGCAGTGGAGACCCAGGACAGGCCCCTCAAGAGACCCAGTACTTC.

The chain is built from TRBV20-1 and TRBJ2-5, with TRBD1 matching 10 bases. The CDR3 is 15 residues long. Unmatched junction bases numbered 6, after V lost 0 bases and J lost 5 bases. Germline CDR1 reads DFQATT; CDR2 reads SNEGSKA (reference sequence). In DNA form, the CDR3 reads TGCAGTGCTAGAGATCGACAGGGGGCCGAGGAGACCCAGTACTTC. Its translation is CSARDRQGAEETQYF.

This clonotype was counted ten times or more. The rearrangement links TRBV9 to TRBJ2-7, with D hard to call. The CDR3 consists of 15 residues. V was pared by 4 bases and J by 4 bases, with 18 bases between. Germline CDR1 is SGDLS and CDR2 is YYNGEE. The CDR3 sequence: CASSPAAGFLYEQYF. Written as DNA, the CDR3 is TGTGCCAGCAGCCCTGCGGCCGGTTTTTTGTACGAGCAGTACTTC.

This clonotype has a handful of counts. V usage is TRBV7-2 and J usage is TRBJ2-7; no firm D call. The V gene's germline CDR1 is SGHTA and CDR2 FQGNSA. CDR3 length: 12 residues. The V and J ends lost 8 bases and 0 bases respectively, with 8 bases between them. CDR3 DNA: TGTGCCAGCTCACAAAGCTCCTACGAGCAGTACTTC. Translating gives CASSQSSYEQYF. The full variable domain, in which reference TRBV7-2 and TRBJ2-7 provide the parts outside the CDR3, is GAGVSQSPSNKVTEKGKDVELRCDPISGHTALYWYRQSLGQGLEFLIYFQGNSAPDKSGLPSDRFSAERTGGSVSTLTIQRTQQEDSAVYLCASSQSSYEQYFGPGTRLTVT.

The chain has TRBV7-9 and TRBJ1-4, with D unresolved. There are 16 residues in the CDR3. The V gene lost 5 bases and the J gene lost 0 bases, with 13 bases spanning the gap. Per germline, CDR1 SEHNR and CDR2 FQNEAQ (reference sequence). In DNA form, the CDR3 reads TGTGCCAGCAGCATCCGGAGCGGGGCAACTAATGAAAAACTGTTTTTT. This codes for CASSIRSGATNEKLFF.

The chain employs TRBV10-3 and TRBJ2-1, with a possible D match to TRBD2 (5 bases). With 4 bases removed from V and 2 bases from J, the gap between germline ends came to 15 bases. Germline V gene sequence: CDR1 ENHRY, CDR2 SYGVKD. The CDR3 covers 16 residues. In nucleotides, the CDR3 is TGTGCCATCAGTGGGGGAATACTAGAAGCCTACAATGAGCAGTTCTTC. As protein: CAISGGILEAYNEQFF.

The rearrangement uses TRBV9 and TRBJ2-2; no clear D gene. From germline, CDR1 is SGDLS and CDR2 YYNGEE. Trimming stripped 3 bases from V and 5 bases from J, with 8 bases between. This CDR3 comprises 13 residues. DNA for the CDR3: TGTGCCAGCAGCGCCCCAATTACCGGGGAGCTGTTTTTT. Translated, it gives CASSAPITGELFF.

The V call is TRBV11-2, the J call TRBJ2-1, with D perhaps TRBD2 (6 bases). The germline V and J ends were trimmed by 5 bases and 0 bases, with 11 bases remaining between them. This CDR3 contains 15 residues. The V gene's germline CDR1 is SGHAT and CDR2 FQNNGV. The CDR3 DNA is TGTGCCAGCAGCAAGGGACTGGGCTCCTACAATGAGCAGTTCTTC. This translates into CASSKGLGSYNEQFF.

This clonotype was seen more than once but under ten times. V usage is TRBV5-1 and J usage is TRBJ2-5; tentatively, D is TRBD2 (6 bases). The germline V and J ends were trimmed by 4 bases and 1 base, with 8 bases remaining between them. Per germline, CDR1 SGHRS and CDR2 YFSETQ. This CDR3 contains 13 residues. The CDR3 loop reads CASSDGSQETQYF. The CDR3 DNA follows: TGCGCCAGCAGCGACGGGAGCCAAGAGACCCAGTACTTC.

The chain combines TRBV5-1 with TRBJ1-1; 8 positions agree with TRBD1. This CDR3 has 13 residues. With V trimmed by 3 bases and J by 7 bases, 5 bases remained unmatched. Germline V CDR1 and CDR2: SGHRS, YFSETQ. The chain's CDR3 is CASSSQQGVEAFF. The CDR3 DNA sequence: TGCGCCAGCAGCTCTCAACAGGGGGTTGAAGCTTTCTTT.

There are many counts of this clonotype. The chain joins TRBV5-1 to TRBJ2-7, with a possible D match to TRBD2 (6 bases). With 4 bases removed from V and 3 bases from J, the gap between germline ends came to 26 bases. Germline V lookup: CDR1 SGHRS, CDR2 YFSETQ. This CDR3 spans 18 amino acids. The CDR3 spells CASSLLTRSSTGDYEQYF. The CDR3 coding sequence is TGCGCCAGCAGCCTTCTGACGAGGAGCAGCACGGGGGACTACGAGCAGTACTTC.

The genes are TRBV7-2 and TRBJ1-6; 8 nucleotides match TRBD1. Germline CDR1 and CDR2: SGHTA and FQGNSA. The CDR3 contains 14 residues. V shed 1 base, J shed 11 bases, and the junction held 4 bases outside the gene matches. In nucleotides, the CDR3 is TGTGCCAGCAGCTTAGGGACAGGGTTGACACCCCTCCACTTT. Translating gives CASSLGTGLTPLHF.

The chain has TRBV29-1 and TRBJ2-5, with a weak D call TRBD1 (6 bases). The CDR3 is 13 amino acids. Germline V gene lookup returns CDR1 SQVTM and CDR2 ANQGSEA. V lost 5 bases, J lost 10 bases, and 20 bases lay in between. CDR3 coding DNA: TGCAGCGTTCTCGGGCAGCCCATAGGGGGCCAGTACTTC. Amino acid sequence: CSVLGQPIGGQYF. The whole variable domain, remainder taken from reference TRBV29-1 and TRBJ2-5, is SAVISQKPSRDICQRGTSLTIQCQVDSQVTMMFWYRQQPGQSLTLIATANQGSEATYESGFVIDKFPISRPNLTFSTLTVSNMSPEDSSIYLCSVLGQPIGGQYFGPGTRLLVL.

The CDR3 region is CASSPSPPNTEAFF. Written as DNA, the CDR3 is TGCGCCAGCAGCCCCTCCCCACCGAACACTGAAGCTTTCTTT. The chain links TRBV5-1 to TRBJ1-1; D is uncertain. Germline assignment: CDR1 SGHRS and CDR2 YFSETQ. The V gene lost 4 bases and the J gene lost 1 base, with 11 bases spanning the gap. This CDR3 has 14 amino acids.

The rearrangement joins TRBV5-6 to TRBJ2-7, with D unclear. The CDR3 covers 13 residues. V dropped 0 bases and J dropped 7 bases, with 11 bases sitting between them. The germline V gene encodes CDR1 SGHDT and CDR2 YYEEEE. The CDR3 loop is CASSLVVGVEQYV. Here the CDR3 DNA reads TGTGCCAGCAGCTTGGTAGTTGGGGTTGAGCAGTACGTC.

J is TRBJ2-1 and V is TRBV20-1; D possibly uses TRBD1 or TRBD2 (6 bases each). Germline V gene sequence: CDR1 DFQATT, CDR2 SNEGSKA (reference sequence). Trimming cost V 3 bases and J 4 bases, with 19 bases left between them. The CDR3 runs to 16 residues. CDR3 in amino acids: CSARGGFGGRYNEQFF. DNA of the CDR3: TGCAGTGCTAGGGGGGGTTTTGGGGGGCGGTACAATGAGCAGTTCTTC.

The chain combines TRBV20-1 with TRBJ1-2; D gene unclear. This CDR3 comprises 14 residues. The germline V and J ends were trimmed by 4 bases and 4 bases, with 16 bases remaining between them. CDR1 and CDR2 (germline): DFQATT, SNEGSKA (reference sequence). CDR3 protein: CSANPLVAGYGYTF. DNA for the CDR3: TGCAGTGCTAACCCCTTGGTTGCGGGCTATGGCTACACCTTC.

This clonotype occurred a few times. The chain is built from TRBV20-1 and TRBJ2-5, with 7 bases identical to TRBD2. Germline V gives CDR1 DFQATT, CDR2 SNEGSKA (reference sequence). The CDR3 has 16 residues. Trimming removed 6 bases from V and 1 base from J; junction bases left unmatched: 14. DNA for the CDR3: TGCAGTGCCCGTCCTCCCGGGGGGATCCCCCAAGAGACCCAGTACTTC. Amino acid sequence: CSARPPGGIPQETQYF.